These 24 T cell receptor beta chains were sequenced from one sample in a study of CXCR4 blockade with PD-1 therapy in pancreatic cancer. Only in-frame clones appear in the TCRdb table, and some are missing; sequencing was by immunoSEQ multiplex PCR. The data contain over 7,500 clones, roughly 55% of them seen just once; the ten biggest clones take up about 7.3%. Sequencing used tumor tissue. These TCRs come from a human donor with pancreatic ductal adenocarcinoma.

The chain carries TRBV5-1 and TRBJ2-2; 10 nucleotides match TRBD1. The CDR3 has 15 amino acids. Germline V gene lookup returns CDR1 SGHRS and CDR2 YFSETQ. V shed 4 bases and J 6 bases; nucleotides not matched to a gene: 6. The CDR3 nucleotides are TGCGCCAGCAGCGGACAGGGGGACGGCGCCGGGGAGCTGTTTTTT. It specifies CASSGQGDGAGELFF. Using reference TRBV5-1 and TRBJ2-2 for the parts outside the CDR3, the full variable domain is KAGVTQTPRYLIKTRGQQVTLSCSPISGHRSVSWYQQTPGQGLQFLFEYFSETQRNKGNFPGRFSGRQFSNSRSEMNVSTLELGDSALYLCASSGQGDGAGELFFGEGSRLTVL.

V usage is TRBV30 and J usage is TRBJ2-7; possibly TRBD1 for D (6 bases). Trimming shortened V by 5 bases and J by 3 bases, and 14 bases separated the two germline ends. The length of the CDR3 is 13 residues. Germline assignment: CDR1 GTSNPN and CDR2 SVGIG (reference sequence). CDR3 region: CAWLAGVDYEQYF. The CDR3 bases are TGTGCCTGGCTTGCAGGGGTCGACTACGAGCAGTACTTC.

This chain links TRBV19 with TRBJ1-2; maybe TRBD1 (6 bases). The V gene lost 8 bases and the J gene lost 6 bases, with 19 bases spanning the gap. The CDR3 is 14 amino acids. CDR1 is LNHDA and CDR2 is SQIVND in the germline V gene (reference sequence). CDR3 in amino acids: CASPTGGGTNGYTF. The CDR3 DNA reads as TGTGCCAGTCCAACGGGGGGCGGAACAAATGGCTACACCTTC. Filled out from reference TRBV19 and TRBJ1-2, the complete variable domain reads DGGITQSPKYLFRKEGQNVTLSCEQNLNHDAMYWYRQDPGQGLRLIYYSQIVNDFQKGDIAEGYSVSREKKESFPLTVTSAQKNPTAFYLCASPTGGGTNGYTFGSGTRLTVV.

In this sample, this clone turned up a few times. The chain links TRBV19 to TRBJ2-5, with no clear D. This CDR3 contains 12 residues. Germline V gene sequence: CDR1 LNHDA, CDR2 SQIVND (reference sequence). The V gene lost 3 bases and the J gene lost 4 bases, with 6 bases spanning the gap. This CDR3 is CASSIFGETQYF. The CDR3 coding sequence is TGTGCCAGTAGTATCTTCGGAGAGACCCAGTACTTC.

The rearrangement uses TRBV19 and TRBJ2-6, with unresolved D. The V and J ends lost 3 bases and 1 base respectively, with 13 bases between them. CDR1 is LNHDA, CDR2 SQIVND, per germline (reference sequence). The CDR3 length is 17 residues. This CDR3 is CASSILGETSGANVLTF. CDR3 bases: TGTGCCAGTAGTATCTTGGGCGAGACTTCTGGGGCCAACGTCCTGACTTTC.

This chain uses TRBV18 with TRBJ1-4, with 9 bases matching TRBD1. This CDR3 has 14 residues. The trim removed 3 bases at V and 7 bases at J, leaving 3 bases unmatched. The germline V gene encodes CDR1 KGHSH and CDR2 LQKENI. CDR3: CASSPGQGREKLFF. CDR3 nucleotide sequence: TGTGCCAGCTCACCCGGACAGGGGCGTGAAAAACTGTTTTTT. The whole variable domain, filled in from reference TRBV18 and TRBJ1-4, reads NAGVMQNPRHLVRRRGQEARLRCSPMKGHSHVYWYRQLPEEGLKFMVYLQKENIIDESGMPKERFSAEFPKEGPSILRIQQVVRGDSAAYFCASSPGQGREKLFFGSGTQLSVL.

A few counts support this clone. The chain links TRBV7-4 to TRBJ1-1, with D tentatively TRBD1 (5 bases). Between the trimmed V and J ends, which lost 9 bases and 1 base, there was a span of 18 bases. The CDR3 covers 15 residues. Germline CDR1 is SGHVT and CDR2 is SQSDAQ. The chain's CDR3 is CAREGFWGPNTEAFF. The CDR3 DNA sequence: TGTGCCAGAGAGGGGTTTTGGGGCCCGAACACTGAAGCTTTCTTT.

This chain links TRBV25-1 with TRBJ1-2; 8 nucleotides align to TRBD1. Looked up from germline, CDR1 is MGHDK and CDR2 is SYGVNS. V shed 5 bases, J shed 7 bases, and the junction held 12 bases outside the gene matches. The CDR3 extends over 15 amino acids. This chain's CDR3 is CASSPPGTGGAGYTF. CDR3 DNA sequence: TGTGCCAGCAGTCCTCCCGGGACAGGCGGCGCTGGCTACACCTTC.

This chain uses TRBV19 with TRBJ2-5, with D possibly matching TRBD2 (5 bases). Germline-derived CDR1 and CDR2 are LNHDA and SQIVND (reference sequence). This CDR3 contains 13 residues. With 5 bases removed from V and 5 bases from J, the gap between germline ends came to 12 bases. In DNA, the CDR3 is TGTGCCAGTAGTCCCCAACTAGAGGAGACCCAGTACTTC. Encoded protein: CASSPQLEETQYF.

V and J are TRBV19 and TRBJ1-1, with a weak D call TRBD1 (5 bases). Germline V lookup: CDR1 LNHDA, CDR2 SQIVND (reference sequence). V lost 5 bases and J lost 5, with 18 bases in between. The CDR3 is 15 amino acids. The CDR3 region is CASSVGRGRLTEAFF. The CDR3 DNA is TGTGCCAGTAGTGTCGGGCGGGGGAGATTAACTGAAGCTTTCTTT.

Points on this clone: At one boundary the junction diverges from the germline segment, which might be a read error. The chain recombines TRBV19 with TRBJ2-7, with 9 nucleotides matching TRBD2. CDR1 is LNHDA and CDR2 is SQIVND in the germline V gene (reference sequence). The CDR3 loop spans 14 amino acids. CDR3 amino acids: CASSDRAGGYEQYF. DNA of the CDR3: TGTGCTAGTAGTGACAGAGCGGGGGGCTACGAGCAGTACTTC.

The chain joins TRBV15 to TRBJ2-6; D remains unclear. The CDR3 has 15 amino acids. Germline V gene data show CDR1 as LNHNV and CDR2 as YYDKDF (reference sequence). V lost 0 bases to trimming and J lost 0 bases, with 3 bases between them. As DNA, the CDR3 is TGTGCCACCAGCAGAGACGGCTCTGGGGCCAACGTCCTGACTTTC. Residues: CATSRDGSGANVLTF.

A note on this clone: X marks the residue encoded by a base that is unread or ambiguous. The chain recombines TRBV19 with TRBJ2-7; the D gene could be TRBD1 or TRBD2 (5 bases each). V lost 5 bases, J lost 6 bases, and 20 bases lay in between. Germline V lookup: CDR1 LNHDA, CDR2 SQIVND (reference sequence). CDR3 length: 15 residues. Written as DNA, the CDR3 is TGTGCCAGTAGTCTTRGGGATACGGGGACGAGCGAGCAGTACTTC. Protein sequence: CASSLXDTGTSEQYF.

The genes are TRBV15 and TRBJ1-4; no clear D gene. Trimming cost V 0 bases and J 8 bases, with 13 bases left between them. The length of the CDR3 is 15 residues. CDR1 is LNHNV and CDR2 is YYDKDF in the germline V gene (reference sequence). CDR3 in DNA: TGTGCCACCAGCAGAGATGGACGGGCAGGAGAAAAACTGTTTTTT. As protein: CATSRDGRAGEKLFF.

V usage is TRBV28 and J usage is TRBJ2-1; D uncertain. CDR1 and CDR2 (germline): MDHEN, SYDVKM. The CDR3 covers 16 residues. V lost 3 bases to trimming and J lost 3 bases, with 15 bases between them. Here the CDR3 reads CASSLTVVLNYNEQFF. The CDR3 nucleotides are TGTGCCAGCAGTTTGACGGTAGTCCTTAACTACAATGAGCAGTTCTTC.

This clone occurred a few times. The rearrangement links TRBV11-1 to TRBJ1-6, with TRBD1 as a possible D gene (5 bases). Germline values: CDR1 SGHAT, CDR2 FQDESV (reference sequence). The CDR3 extends over 14 amino acids. V was trimmed by 6 bases and J by 4 bases, leaving 10 bases between them. The CDR3 reads CASSPEGYNSPLHF. CDR3 in DNA: TGTGCCAGCAGTCCCGAGGGGTATAATTCACCCCTCCACTTT.

V usage is TRBV15 and J usage is TRBJ2-7, with D hard to call. Germline assignment: CDR1 LNHNV and CDR2 YYDKDF (reference sequence). The ends were cut back, 0 bases at V and 0 bases at J, with 15 bases in the middle. This CDR3 contains 17 residues. The CDR3 bases are TGTGCCACCAGCAGAGATTCGGGTCGCCGAGTCTCCTACGAGCAGTACTTC. Encoded protein: CATSRDSGRRVSYEQYF.

This rearrangement joins TRBV5-1 to TRBJ1-4; D is unclear. The CDR3 totals 15 residues. V lost 0 bases to trimming and J lost 2 bases, with 8 bases between them. Germline lookup yields CDR1 SGHRS and CDR2 YFSETQ. In nucleotides, the CDR3 is TGCGCCAGCAGCTTGGTGGGGAGTACTAATGAAAAACTGTTTTTT. This translates into CASSLVGSTNEKLFF. Looking up the rest from reference TRBV5-1 and TRBJ1-4 gives the full variable domain: KAGVTQTPRYLIKTRGQQVTLSCSPISGHRSVSWYQQTPGQGLQFLFEYFSETQRNKGNFPGRFSGRQFSNSRSEMNVSTLELGDSALYLCASSLVGSTNEKLFFGSGTQLSVL.

This clone is medium-sized within its sample. The chain combines TRBV7-1 with TRBJ1-1; D is undetermined. TRBV7-1 is an ORF for which the function is uncertain. V lost 5 bases, J lost 5 bases, and 12 bases lay in between. The CDR3 totals 13 residues. The CDR3 coding sequence is TGTGCCAGCAGCCGGAAGGTGGAAACTGAAGCTTTCTTT. Its protein product is CASSRKVETEAFF.

This chain uses TRBV7-2 with TRBJ1-3; TRBD1 might be the D (5 bases). Germline V gene data show CDR1 as SGHTA and CDR2 as FQGNSA. V lost 5 bases and J lost 0, with 11 bases in between. The CDR3 is made up of 15 amino acids. The CDR3 is CASSTQAGSGNTIYF. As DNA, the CDR3 is TGTGCCAGCAGCACACAGGCAGGCTCTGGAAACACCATATATTTT.

The chain recombines TRBV28 with TRBJ2-7; maybe TRBD1 (6 bases). V was pared by 6 bases and J by 2 bases, with 11 bases between. Germline V gene lookup returns CDR1 MDHEN and CDR2 SYDVKM. CDR3 length equals 13 residues. This CDR3 is CASRTGPAYEQYF. Here the CDR3 DNA reads TGTGCCAGCAGGACAGGTCCAGCCTACGAGCAGTACTTC.

This clone was counted a few times. V usage is TRBV19 and J usage is TRBJ1-2; D is possibly TRBD1 (5 bases). The V end lost 3 bases, the J end lost 1 base, and 6 bases lay between the germline ends. Germline V gene sequence: CDR1 LNHDA, CDR2 SQIVND (reference sequence). This CDR3 is 13 amino acids long. The CDR3 here is CASSMQGNYGYTF. The DNA for the CDR3 is TGTGCCAGTAGTATGCAGGGTAACTATGGCTACACCTTC.

This chain connects TRBV11-3 to TRBJ2-1, with 7 bases lining up with TRBD1. Germline assignment: CDR1 SGHNT and CDR2 YENEEA. With 4 bases clipped from V and 8 bases from J, the junction kept 23 bases outside the gene matches. The CDR3 extends over 19 amino acids. CDR3 bases: TGTGCCAGCAGCTGGTGGGGCGCCGGGGAACGGAGACAGGGCTATGAGCAGTTCTTC. Amino acid sequence: CASSWWGAGERRQGYEQFF.

The CDR3 DNA sequence: TGTGCCACCAGCGGCTCTCGGTCAAACTATGGCTACACCTTC. It translates to CATSGSRSNYGYTF. The V call is TRBV15, the J call TRBJ1-2; D call uncertain. CDR1 is LNHNV, CDR2 YYDKDF, per germline (reference sequence). With 5 bases removed from V and 2 bases from J, the gap between germline ends came to 12 bases. The CDR3 extends over 14 amino acids. Complete variable domain (other parts from reference TRBV15 and TRBJ1-2): DAMVIQNPRYQVTQFGKPVTLSCSQTLNHNVMYWYQQKSSQAPKLLFHYYDKDFNNEADTPDNFQSRRPNTSFCFLDIRSPGLGDTAMYLCATSGSRSNYGYTFGSGTRLTVV.